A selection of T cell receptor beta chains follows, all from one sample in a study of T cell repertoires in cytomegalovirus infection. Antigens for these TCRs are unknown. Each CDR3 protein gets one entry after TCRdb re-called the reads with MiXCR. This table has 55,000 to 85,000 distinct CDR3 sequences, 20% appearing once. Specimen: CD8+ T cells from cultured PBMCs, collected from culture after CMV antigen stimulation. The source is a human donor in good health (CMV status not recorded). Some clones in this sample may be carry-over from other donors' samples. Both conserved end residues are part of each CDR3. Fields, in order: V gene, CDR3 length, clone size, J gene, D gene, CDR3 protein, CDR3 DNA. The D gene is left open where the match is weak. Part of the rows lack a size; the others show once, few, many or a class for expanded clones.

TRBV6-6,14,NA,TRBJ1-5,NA,CASSMRVWNQPQHF,TGTGCCAGCAGTATGAGAGTTTGGAATCAGCCCCAGCATTTT
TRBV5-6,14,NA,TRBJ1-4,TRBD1,CASSLGTGTEKLFF,TGTGCCAGCAGCTTGGGGACAGGGACCGAAAAACTGTTTTTT
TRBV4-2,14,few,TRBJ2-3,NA,CASSQVEGTDTQYF,TGTGCCAGCAGCCAAGTTGAGGGCACAGATACGCAGTATTTT
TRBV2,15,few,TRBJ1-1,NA,CASINIRTENTEAFF,TGTGCCAGCATCAATATCCGGACAGAAAACACTGAAGCTTTCTTT
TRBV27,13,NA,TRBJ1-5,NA,CSSRERGNQPQHF,TGTTCTAGCAGGGAGAGGGGCAATCAGCCCCAGCATTTT
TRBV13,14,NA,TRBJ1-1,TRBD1,CASSLGQGSTEAFF,TGTGCCAGCAGCTTAGGACAGGGGAGCACTGAAGCTTTCTTT
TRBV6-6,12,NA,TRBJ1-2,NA,CASSYSGDGYTF,TGTGCCAGCAGTTACTCTGGGGATGGCTACACCTTC
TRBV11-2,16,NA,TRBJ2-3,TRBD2,CASSLVLAGDSDTQYF,TGTGCCAGCAGCTTAGTGTTAGCGGGGGATTCAGATACGCAGTATTTT
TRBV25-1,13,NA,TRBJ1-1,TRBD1,CASKWAGGTEAFF,TGTGCCAGCAAGTGGGCAGGGGGCACTGAAGCTTTCTTT
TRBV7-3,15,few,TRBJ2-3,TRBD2,CASSHISGGTDTQYF,TGTGCCAGCAGCCACATTAGCGGGGGCACAGATACGCAGTATTTT
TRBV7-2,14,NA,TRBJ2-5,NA,CASSVREVGETQYF,TGTGCCAGCAGCGTCCGAGAAGTTGGGGAGACCCAGTACTTC
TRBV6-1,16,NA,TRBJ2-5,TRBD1,CASSGGTGGRQETQYF,TGTGCCAGCAGTGGCGGGACAGGGGGGAGGCAAGAGACCCAGTACTTC
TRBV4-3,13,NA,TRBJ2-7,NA,CASSHESSYEQYF,TGCGCCAGCAGCCACGAATCCTCCTACGAGCAGTACTTC
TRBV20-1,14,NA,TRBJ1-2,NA,CSAREDGSGWGYTF,TGCAGTGCTAGGGAGGACGGCTCGGGTTGGGGCTACACCTTC
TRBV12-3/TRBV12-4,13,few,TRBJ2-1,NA,CASKVAGNSEQFF,TGTGCCAGTAAGGTGGCAGGGAATAGTGAGCAGTTCTTC
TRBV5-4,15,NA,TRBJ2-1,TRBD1,CASGLRDRGLDEQFF,TGTGCCAGCGGCCTACGGGACAGGGGGTTGGATGAGCAGTTCTTC
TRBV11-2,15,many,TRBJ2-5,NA,CASSLEWQTQETQYF,TGTGCCAGCAGCTTAGAATGGCAGACCCAAGAGACCCAGTACTTC
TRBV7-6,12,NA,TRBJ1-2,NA,CASEGRSYGYTF,TGTGCCAGCGAAGGACGGAGCTATGGCTACACCTTC
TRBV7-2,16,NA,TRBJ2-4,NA,CASSLGQGVAKNIQYF,TGTGCCAGCAGCCTAGGGCAGGGCGTAGCCAAAAACATTCAGTACTTC
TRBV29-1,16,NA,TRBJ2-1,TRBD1,CSVEGLSGTGYNEQFF,TGCAGCGTTGAAGGACTATCCGGGACAGGGTACAATGAGCAGTTCTTC
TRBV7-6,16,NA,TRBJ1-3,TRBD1,CASSRTGGDSGNTIYF,TGTGCCAGCAGCCGGACAGGGGGTGATTCTGGAAACACCATATATTTT
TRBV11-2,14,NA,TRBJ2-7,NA,CASSSSAGYYEQYF,TGTGCCAGCAGCTCCTCTGCCGGGTACTACGAGCAGTACTTC
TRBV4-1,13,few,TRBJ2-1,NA,CASSSVDLNEQFF,TGCGCCAGCAGCAGCGTCGATTTAAATGAGCAGTTCTTC
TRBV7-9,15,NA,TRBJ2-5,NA,CASSFFWGHLKTQYF,TGTGCCAGCAGCTTCTTTTGGGGACATCTAAAGACCCAGTACTTC
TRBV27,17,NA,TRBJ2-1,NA,CASSLSSGLYAYNEQFF,TGTGCCAGCAGTTTATCGTCAGGCCTCTATGCCTACAATGAGCAGTTCTTC
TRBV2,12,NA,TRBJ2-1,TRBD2,CASPGLPNEQFF,TGTGCCAGCCCGGGACTACCAAATGAGCAGTTCTTC
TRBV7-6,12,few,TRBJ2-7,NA,CASSLVHREQYF,TGTGCCAGCAGCTTAGTTCATCGGGAGCAGTACTTC
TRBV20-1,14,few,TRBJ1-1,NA,CSAPSGHPNTEAFF,TGCAGTGCTCCATCGGGACACCCGAACACTGAAGCTTTCTTT
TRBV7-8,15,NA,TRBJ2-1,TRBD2,CASSPGLALRDEQFF,TGTGCCAGCAGCCCGGGACTAGCTCTGCGGGATGAGCAGTTCTTC
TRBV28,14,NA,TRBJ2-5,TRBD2,CASGLAGVQETQYF,TGTGCCAGCGGACTAGCGGGGGTGCAAGAGACCCAGTACTTC
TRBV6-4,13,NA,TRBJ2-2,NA,CASSFSETGELFF,TGTGCCAGCAGTTTCTCGGAGACCGGGGAGCTGTTTTTT
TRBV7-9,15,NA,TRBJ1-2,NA,CASSFSRAAPGGYTF,TGTGCCAGCAGCTTCAGCAGGGCGGCTCCTGGTGGCTACACCTTC
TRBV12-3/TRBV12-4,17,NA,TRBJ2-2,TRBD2,CASSFLAGGPGTGELFF,TGTGCCAGCAGTTTTTTAGCGGGGGGGCCAGGCACCGGGGAGCTGTTTTTT
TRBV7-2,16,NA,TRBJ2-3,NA,CASSLHGDFSTDTQYF,TGTGCCAGCAGCTTACACGGAGACTTTAGCACAGATACGCAGTATTTT
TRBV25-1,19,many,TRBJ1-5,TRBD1,CASSERTGSSRYSNQPQHF,TGTGCCAGCAGTGAACGGACAGGGTCTAGCCGATATAGCAATCAGCCCCAGCATTTT
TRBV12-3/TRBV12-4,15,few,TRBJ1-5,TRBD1,CASSLVGGTVQPQHF,TGTGCCAGCAGTTTAGTGGGTGGGACAGTCCAGCCCCAGCATTTT
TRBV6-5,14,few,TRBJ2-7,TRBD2,CASSYSIGGSEQYF,TGTGCCAGCAGTTACTCGATCGGGGGGAGCGAGCAGTACTTC
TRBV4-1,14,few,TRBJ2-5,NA,CASSSEPGQETQYF,TGCGCCAGCAGCAGCGAACCAGGGCAAGAGACCCAGTACTTC
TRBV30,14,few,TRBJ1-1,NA,CAWSVPEMNTEAFF,TGTGCCTGGAGTGTACCCGAGATGAACACTGAAGCTTTCTTT
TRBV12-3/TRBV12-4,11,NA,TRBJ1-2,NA,CASSLLGGYTF,TGTGCCAGCAGTTTGTTGGGTGGCTACACCTTC
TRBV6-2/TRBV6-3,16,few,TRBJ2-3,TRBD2,CASSYSSGGATDTQYF,TGTGCCAGCAGTTACTCGAGCGGGGGGGCCACAGATACGCAGTATTTT
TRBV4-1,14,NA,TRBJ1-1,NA,CASSLQDLNTEAFF,TGCGCCAGCAGCCTACAGGATCTTAACACTGAAGCTTTCTTT
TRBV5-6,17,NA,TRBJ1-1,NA,CASSTPLPPGPNTEAFF,TGTGCCAGCAGCACACCCCTACCACCAGGGCCGAACACTGAAGCTTTCTTT
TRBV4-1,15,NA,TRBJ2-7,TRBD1,CASSRSLQGNDEQYF,TGTGCCAGCAGCCGAAGTTTACAGGGGAATGACGAGCAGTACTTC
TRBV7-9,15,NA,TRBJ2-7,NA,CASSLGQWVPYEQYF,TGTGCCAGCAGCTTAGGACAATGGGTCCCCTACGAGCAGTACTTC
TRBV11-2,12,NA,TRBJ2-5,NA,CASGRHQETQYF,TGTGCCAGCGGCCGTCACCAAGAGACCCAGTACTTC
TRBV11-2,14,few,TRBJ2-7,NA,CASSLEPFSYEQYF,TGTGCCAGCAGCTTAGAACCGTTCTCCTACGAGCAGTACTTC
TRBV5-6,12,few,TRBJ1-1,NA,CASSLRVAEAFF,TGTGCCAGCAGCTTGCGCGTGGCTGAAGCTTTCTTT